The subject of this entry is one TCR beta chain. The antigen is undetermined. This sample was included in a study of CD8+ T cells in alopecia areata. Treatment given: oral pan-JAK inhibitor, 5-10 mg twice daily. The CDR3 covers 16 residues. The germline CDR1 and CDR2 sequences are LGHNA and YNFKEQ. J gave up 0 bases and V 2 bases, and 3 bases lay outside the gene matches. Isolated RNA was reverse transcribed into cDNA used as the sequencing template. Sequencing used immunoSEQ multiplex PCR; TCRdb keeps in-frame clones, though not all of them. This sample has 130,000 or so clones, with 61% found just once. General study points: Significant decreases in scalp clonality and expanded CD8+ clones followed tofacitinib treatment. The presence of one nonresponder keeps the tie between baseline CD8+ expansion and response uncertain.

The receptor comes from a human donor with alopecia areata. Sequencing used CD4+ T cells sorted from blood, obtained at week 4, from a patient treated with tofacitinib. This chain joins TRBV4-2 and TRBJ2-3; TRBD2 matches 9 bases. The CDR3 DNA sequence: TGTGCCAGCAGCCAAAGCGGGGGGAGGAGCACAGATACGCAGTATTTT. It yields the protein CASSQSGGRSTDTQYF.